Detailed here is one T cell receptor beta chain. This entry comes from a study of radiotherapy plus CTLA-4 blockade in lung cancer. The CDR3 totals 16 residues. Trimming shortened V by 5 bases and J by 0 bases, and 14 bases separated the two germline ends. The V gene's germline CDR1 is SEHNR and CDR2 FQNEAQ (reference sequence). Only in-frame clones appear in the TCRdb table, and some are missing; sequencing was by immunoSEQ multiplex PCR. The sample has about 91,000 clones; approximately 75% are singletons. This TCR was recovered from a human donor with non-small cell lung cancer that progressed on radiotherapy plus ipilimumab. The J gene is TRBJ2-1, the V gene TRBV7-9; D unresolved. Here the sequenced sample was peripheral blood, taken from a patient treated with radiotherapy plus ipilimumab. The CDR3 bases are TGTGCCAGCAGCCCGGTGGCCGCTTTCTCCTACAATGAGCAGTTCTTC. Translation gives CASSPVAAFSYNEQFF.